A selection of T cell receptor beta chains follows, all from one sample in a study of blood T cell repertoires in COVID-19. Generated by immunoSEQ multiplex PCR, the TCRdb table keeps only in-frame clones and is missing some. The table has about 53,000 clones, approximately 91% seen once. Source material: peripheral blood. Source of these receptors: a human donor in a cohort sampled during active COVID-19. CDR3s leave out the opening cysteine and the closing phenylalanine or tryptophan. A D gene is named only where the DNA matches it firmly.

NA,TRBV7-2,ASSLVRQIYGYT
TRBD2,TRBV4-1,ASSQGAHGLAGDEQY
NA,TRBV30,AWSYGDEPYEQY
TRBD2,TRBV5-1,ASTLAGGYNEQF
NA,TRBV24-1,ATAAGVNYGYT
NA,TRBV4-1,ASSQETWGRLVGTGELF
TRBD1,TRBV5-1,ASSLRTGEGNEQF
NA,TRBV27,ASRRGSYEQY
TRBD2,TRBV15,ATSTLAGPQETQY
TRBD1,TRBV5-6,ASSSRDRGGVGYGYT
NA,TRBV28,ASSLPGFGQPQH
TRBD1,TRBV11-3,ASSSWTGEAT
TRBD1,TRBV30,ACWDRASWDGYT
NA,TRBV16,ASSQSRAGANVLT
TRBD1,TRBV7-3,ASSLTGQGFHEQY
NA,TRBV19,ASSIDKGLGNTIY
TRBD1,TRBV7-9,ASSSIARGRSGNTIY
NA,TRBV4-1,ASSQAPPHRAIREEQY
NA,TRBV28,ASSGERETDTQY
NA,TRBV5-6,ASSLDIGGPYNEQF
NA,TRBV4-3,ASSQVLGGGTNTGELF
NA,TRBV27,ASSLISEATEAF
NA,TRBV7-9,ASSLATGTPLHEQF
TRBD2,TRBV27,ASSMGTSGSNEQF
TRBD1,TRBV19,ASSRQGLPTEAF
NA,TRBV28,ASSSAGLYTYQPQH
NA,TRBV5-8,ASSLMPAGDTEAF
TRBD2,TRBV6-4,ASCGTSGGHYNEQF
NA,TRBV6-5,ASSPLLWADTQY
NA,TRBV6-5,ASRPPRGTEGYT
NA,TRBV27,ASSFRQGPDTQY
NA,TRBV11-1,ASSFLAGDTQY
TRBD2,TRBV11-1,ASSSSRTRYYNEQF
TRBD1,TRBV5-1,ASSTGQGAGMGIDTQY
NA,TRBV6-5,ASSYSWAGVNTEAF
NA,TRBV12-5,ASGLVLSYHGTDTQY
NA,TRBV5-5,ASSLVRGAETQY
NA,TRBV11-2,ASSSARRNTIY
TRBD1,TRBV14,ASSVNDREYTDTQY
TRBD1,TRBV13,ASSLRQGVVNEQF
NA,TRBV19,ASSMASRETQY
TRBD1,TRBV7-9,ASSFSFVTRGLLEEQY
NA,TRBV2,ASSQEGPQAF
TRBD2,TRBV6-1,ASSEPRTSGVNEQF
NA,TRBV24-1,ATSDSPPGNGEAF
NA,TRBV6-5,ASSLQGSGANVLT
NA,TRBV14,ASSQVMPPSTAPKWAF
NA,TRBV2,ASKETGIFMNTEAF
NA,TRBV9,ASSVVSTANTEAF
NA,TRBV19,ASSGSGLSTDTQY
NA,TRBV20-1,SASIPDYGYT
NA,TRBV19,ASTPSVYSYEQY
NA,TRBV6-5,ASSWTTGHNQPQH
NA,TRBV5-5,ASSLGSVRDFIYNEQF
TRBD2,TRBV30,AWSRTGGDGEQF
NA,TRBV6-5,ASSFDSDNEKLF
NA,TRBV28,ASSLPAGADTQY